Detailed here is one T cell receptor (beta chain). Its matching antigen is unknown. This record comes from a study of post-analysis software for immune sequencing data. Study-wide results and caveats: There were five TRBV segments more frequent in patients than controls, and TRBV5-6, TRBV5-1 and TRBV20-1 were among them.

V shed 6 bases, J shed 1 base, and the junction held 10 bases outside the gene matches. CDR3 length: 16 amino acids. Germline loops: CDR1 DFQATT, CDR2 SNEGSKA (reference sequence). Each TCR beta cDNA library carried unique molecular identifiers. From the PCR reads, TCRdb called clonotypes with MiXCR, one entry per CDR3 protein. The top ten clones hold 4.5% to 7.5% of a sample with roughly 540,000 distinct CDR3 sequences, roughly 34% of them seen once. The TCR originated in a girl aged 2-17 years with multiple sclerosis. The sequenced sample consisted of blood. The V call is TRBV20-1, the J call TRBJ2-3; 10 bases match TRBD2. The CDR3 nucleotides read TGCAGTGCCCCTCCGGGGCTAGCGGGGGGCACAGATACGCAGTATTTT. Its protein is CSAPPGLAGGTDTQYF.